This TCR beta chain was identified during a study of blood T cell repertoires in COVID-19 (dated by TCRdb to about 2020). Study-level background: The collaborator samples originated in the United States, Italy and Spain and spanned the acute and convalescent phases of COVID-19. The samples were drawn from the first 160 participants of the ongoing ImmuneRACE study and from roughly 1,300 subjects provided by 6 global collaborators. Subjects who had been exposed to COVID-19, were actively infected with it, or had recovered from it provided the deeply sampled blood TCRbeta repertoires that made up the dataset. A de-identified subject ID, COVID-19 status, age in years and sex were almost always included in the sample metadata. HLA class I and class II types, where available, came from metadata supplied by the sample provider rather than from assay-based typing. The repertoires were released in a freely available public database intended as a resource for research on the immune response to SARS-CoV-2. The material from the prospective study consisted of cDNA or gDNA derived from T cells, B-cell-depleted T cells, or PBMCs.

This clone was counted once. Its recognized antigen is unknown. Within one base of it there is no much larger clone, and no base qualities were kept. Collaborating institutions collected whole blood in K2EDTA tubes following their own protocols. Collaborator samples were shipped for TCRbeta analysis as frozen whole blood, isolated PBMCs, or DNA extracted from either sample type. Overall results and qualifications from the work: The quantity of clinical and demographic metadata differed by source and by participant and was supplied without curation.

TCRbeta CDR3 regions were amplified from genomic DNA by means of the immunoSEQ Assay, a bias-controlled multiplex PCR. Under the source paper's analysis protocol: The number of nucleated cells in each sample was estimated by amplification of reference gene primers within the assay. To quantify the absolute abundance of each unique TCRbeta CDR3 rearrangement, sequence reads were collapsed and filtered. For each sample, productive Simpson clonality was calculated as the square root of Simpson's diversity index across productive rearrangements. Drawn from immuneACCESS, this table holds only the in-frame rearrangements with V and J called that TCRdb kept. Clones are partly lost; checked studies trace under half to an unresolved V gene and leave the rest unexplained. From that table come the V and J calls and clone size; the DNA was used to work out D and trimming. In all, the sample holds under 100,000 clones, and approximately 75% of those were seen once. About 13% of the sample rests with the top ten.

Inclusive of the bounding cysteine and phenylalanine, the CDR3 is 17 residues long. Of all the DNA, just the CDR3 is kept, 51 bases in frame from base 1. CDR1 and CDR2 are drawn from the germline V gene: SGHRS, YFSETQ. V loses 2 bases of germline sequence and J loses 2 bases, and the interval between the two ends is 16 bases. The sequence links TRBV5-1 to TRBJ2-2, with TRBD2 as a weak D call on 5 bases. Sequenced material: peripheral blood. This TCR was sampled from a human donor in a cohort sampled during active COVID-19. The CDR3 loop reads CASSFPGGSANTGELFF. The sequenced DNA: TGCGCCAGCAGCTTCCCAGGCGGGTCAGCAAACACCGGGGAGCTGTTTTTT.